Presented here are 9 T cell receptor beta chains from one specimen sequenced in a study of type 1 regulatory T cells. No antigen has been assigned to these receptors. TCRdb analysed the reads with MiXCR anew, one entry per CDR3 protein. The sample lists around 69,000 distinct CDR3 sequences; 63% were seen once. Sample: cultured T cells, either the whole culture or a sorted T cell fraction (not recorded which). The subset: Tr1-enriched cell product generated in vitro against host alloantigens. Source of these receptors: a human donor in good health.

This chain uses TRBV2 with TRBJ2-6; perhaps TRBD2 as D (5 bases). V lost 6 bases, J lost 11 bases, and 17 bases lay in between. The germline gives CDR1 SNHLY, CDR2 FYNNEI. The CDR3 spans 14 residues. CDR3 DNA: TGTGCCAGCAGCCCGGGATCCTTGGATTACGTCCTGACTTTC. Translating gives CASSPGSLDYVLTF.

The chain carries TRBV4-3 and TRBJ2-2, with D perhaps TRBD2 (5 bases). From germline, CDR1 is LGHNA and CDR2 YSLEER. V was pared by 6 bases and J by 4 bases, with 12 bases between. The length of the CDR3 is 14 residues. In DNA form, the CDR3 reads TGCGCCAGCAGAGAAACTAGTTCCACCGGGGAGCTGTTTTTT. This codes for CASRETSSTGELFF.

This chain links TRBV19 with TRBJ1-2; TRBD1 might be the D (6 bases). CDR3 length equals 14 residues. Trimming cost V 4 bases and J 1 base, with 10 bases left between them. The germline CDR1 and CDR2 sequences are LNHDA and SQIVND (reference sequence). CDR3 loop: CASSTRTVNYGYTF. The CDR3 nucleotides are TGTGCCAGTAGTACAAGGACAGTTAACTATGGCTACACCTTC.

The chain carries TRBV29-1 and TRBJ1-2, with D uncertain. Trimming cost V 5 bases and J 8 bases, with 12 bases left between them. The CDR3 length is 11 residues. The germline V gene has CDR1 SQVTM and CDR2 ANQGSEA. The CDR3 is CSVRSGEGYTF. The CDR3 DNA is TGCAGCGTTCGGTCAGGAGAGGGCTACACCTTC.

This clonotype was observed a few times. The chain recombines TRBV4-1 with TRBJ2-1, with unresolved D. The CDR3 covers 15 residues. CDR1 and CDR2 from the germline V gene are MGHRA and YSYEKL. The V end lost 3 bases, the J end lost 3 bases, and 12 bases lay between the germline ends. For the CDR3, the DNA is TGCGCCAGCAGCCACCCTTCCGCCCTCTACAATGAGCAGTTCTTC. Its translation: CASSHPSALYNEQFF.

The CDR3 bases are TGCAGTGCTAAAAGACAGGGGCTAGACTATGGCTACACCTTC. Its protein product is CSAKRQGLDYGYTF. The rearrangement uses TRBV20-1 and TRBJ1-2; 8 bases line up with TRBD1. Per the germline V gene, CDR1 is DFQATT and CDR2 is SNEGSKA (reference sequence). V lost 4 bases and J lost 3; bases outside the gene matches: 7. The CDR3 spans 14 residues.

The CDR3 spells CAIRTSGSQDTQYF. CDR3 in DNA: TGTGCCATTAGGACTAGCGGGAGTCAAGATACGCAGTATTTT. This rearrangement joins TRBV27 to TRBJ2-3, with TRBD2 matching 13 bases. The CDR3 runs 14 residues. Germline V gene sequence: CDR1 MNHEY, CDR2 SMNVEV (reference sequence). Trimming removed 10 bases from V and 5 bases from J; junction bases left unmatched: 6.

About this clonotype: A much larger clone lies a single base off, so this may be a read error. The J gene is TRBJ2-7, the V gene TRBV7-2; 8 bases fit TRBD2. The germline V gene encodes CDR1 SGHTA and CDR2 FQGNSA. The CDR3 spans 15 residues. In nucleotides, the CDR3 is TGTGCCAGCGGCTTAGCTGGACTAGCCCTCTACGAGCAGTACTTC. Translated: CASGLAGLALYEQYF.

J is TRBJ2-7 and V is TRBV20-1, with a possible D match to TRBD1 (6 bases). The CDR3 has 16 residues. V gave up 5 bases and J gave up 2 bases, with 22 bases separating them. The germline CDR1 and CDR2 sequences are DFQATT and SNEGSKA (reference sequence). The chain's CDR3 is CSAPHPDRRPPYEQYF. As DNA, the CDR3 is TGCAGTGCTCCCCATCCCGACAGGAGGCCGCCCTACGAGCAGTACTTC.